This T cell receptor beta chain derives from a study of cytomegalovirus exposure and HLA in healthy donors. The CDR3 covers 14 residues. The germline V and J ends were trimmed by 5 bases and 0 bases, with 9 bases remaining between them. From germline, CDR1 is SGHVS and CDR2 FNYEAQ. The PCR ran on 60 Vbeta and 13 Jbeta primers. Profiled with immunoSEQ multiplex PCR; TCRdb holds only in-frame clones, not every one. The repertoire holds about 150,000 clones, with over 60% as singletons. This clone occurred a few times. The chain employs TRBV7-6 and TRBJ2-3, with a weak D call TRBD1 (6 bases). The source material was PBMCs. The TCR comes from a woman between 25 and 40 years old in good health and CMV-seropositive. CDR3 coding DNA: TGTGCCAGCAGCACCGGACAGAGCACAGATACGCAGTATTTT. Its protein is CASSTGQSTDTQYF.